Listed below are T cell receptor beta chains from one sample, sequenced in a study of blood T cells in healthy people across ages. One entry per CDR3 protein results from TCRdb running MiXCR on the 5' RACE reads. The sample includes 910,000 or so distinct CDR3 sequences, roughly 51% of them seen just once. The sample consisted of blood. The origin of the receptors is an older woman in good health. Both conserved end residues are part of each CDR3.

v_gene | CDR3aa
TRBV3-1 | CASIRGQGGMNTEAFF
TRBV7-6 | CASSFSLSPLHF
TRBV20-1 | CSASDLSRSSYNEQFF
TRBV29-1 | CSVELDSDTQYF
TRBV2 | CASSQEGNPGETQYF
TRBV20-1 | CSGRGPWETQYF
TRBV29-1 | CSVGTSGDTQYF
TRBV20-1 | CSALTSGFLYEQYF
TRBV5-6 | CASSLGGSFNEQFF
TRBV12-3/TRBV12-4 | CASRRWDDPFSEQYF
TRBV4-3 | CASSQVKSSYNSPLHF
TRBV6-1 | CASTGGSGRTVQYF
TRBV4-2 | CASNQLGKETQYF
TRBV4-1 | CASSPWPGQTSSYEQYF
TRBV20-1 | CSAQGGRVITYGYTF
TRBV11-2 | CASSYSWERETQYF
TRBV4-1 | CASSQEVDTEAFF